These 20 T cell receptor beta chains were all obtained from the same sample, sequenced in a study of blood T cell repertoires in COVID-19. Profiling relied on immunoSEQ multiplex PCR, and the TCRdb table lists in-frame clones only, not all of them. The table has a few hundred thousand clones, 70% to 90% seen once. The sequencing sample was made of peripheral blood. Receptors originate from a woman aged 25-40 years with COVID-19, enrolled during active disease.

V gene TRBV6-5 combines with J gene TRBJ2-7; D not certain. Germline loops: CDR1 MNHEY, CDR2 SVGAGI. The V end was cut by 7 bases, the J end by 2 bases, with 6 bases between. The CDR3 runs 11 residues. The CDR3, as DNA: TGTGCCAGCATTCACACCTACGAGCAGTACTTC. Amino acids: CASIHTYEQYF.

The chain carries TRBV2 and TRBJ2-2, with D maybe TRBD2 (5 bases). The CDR3 loop spans 16 amino acids. The germline V and J ends were trimmed by 4 bases and 3 bases, with 15 bases remaining between them. The germline CDR1 and CDR2 sequences are SNHLY and FYNNEI. CDR3 in DNA: TGTGCCAGCAGTGTGTTGGGGAGAGCGGACACCGGGGAGCTGTTTTTT. This sequence encodes CASSVLGRADTGELFF.

V gene TRBV10-2 combines with J gene TRBJ1-6; 7 positions agree with TRBD1. There are 14 residues in the CDR3. V gave up 6 bases and J gave up 9 bases; unmatched junction bases: 8. Germline loops: CDR1 WSHSY, CDR2 SAAADI. The CDR3 spells CASRTQGIGSPLHF. In DNA, the CDR3 is TGCGCCAGCAGGACACAGGGGATAGGTTCACCCCTCCACTTT.

Concerning this clone: Other DNA sequences in the same sample also yield this CDR3. The genes are TRBV2 and TRBJ2-1; 7 bases map to TRBD2. The CDR3 totals 15 residues. The V segment lost 2 bases and the J segment 0 bases; nucleotides outside the gene matches: 1. Per the germline V gene, CDR1 is SNHLY and CDR2 is FYNNEI. In DNA form, the CDR3 reads TGTGCCAGCAGTGAACGCGGGAGCTCCTACAATGAGCAGTTCTTC. It codes for CASSERGSSYNEQFF. The whole variable domain, filled in from reference TRBV2 and TRBJ2-1, reads EPEVTQTPSHQVTQMGQEVILRCVPISNHLYFYWYRQILGQKVEFLVSFYNNEISEKSEIFDDQFSVERPDGSNFTLKIRSTKLEDSAMYFCASSERGSSYNEQFFGPGTRLTVL.

The chain carries TRBV6-5 and TRBJ2-7, with D uncertain. The V and J ends lost 7 bases and 0 bases respectively, with 13 bases between them. Germline CDR1 is MNHEY and CDR2 is SVGAGI. The CDR3 loop spans 14 amino acids. Here the CDR3 DNA reads TGTGCCAGCACCGCGACGGGTATCTCCTACGAGCAGTACTTC. It translates to CASTATGISYEQYF.

This clone was seen only once. V is TRBV12-3 or TRBV12-4 and J is TRBJ1-5; D not certain. Between the trimmed V and J ends, which lost 8 bases and 5 bases, there was a span of 13 bases. The CDR3 runs to 13 residues. The CDR3 protein is CASSSEGDQPQHF. CDR3 in DNA: TGTGCCAGCTCCTCGGAGGGAGATCAGCCCCAGCATTTT.

J is TRBJ2-4 and V is TRBV19; TRBD2 is a possible D gene (6 bases). The germline CDR1 and CDR2 sequences are LNHDA and SQIVND (reference sequence). Deletions cut 3 bases from V and 0 bases from J, with 12 bases between. The CDR3 is 16 residues long. The CDR3 is CASSISGPLAKNIQYF. The CDR3, as DNA: TGTGCCAGTAGTATTAGCGGTCCACTAGCCAAAAACATTCAGTACTTC.

The J gene is TRBJ2-2, the V gene TRBV24-1, with D perhaps TRBD2 (6 bases). Looked up from germline, CDR1 is KGHDR and CDR2 is SFDVKD. The CDR3 sequence is 16 residues long. Trimming shortened V by 1 base and J by 2 bases, and 10 bases separated the two germline ends. DNA for the CDR3: TGTGCCACCAGTGATTTAAGGGACTCTAACACCGGGGAGCTGTTTTTT. Protein: CATSDLRDSNTGELFF.

This chain joins TRBV7-2 and TRBJ2-5, with D unclear. Germline CDR1 and CDR2: SGHTA and FQGNSA. The germline V and J ends were trimmed by 2 bases and 3 bases, with 7 bases remaining between them. CDR3 length: 13 residues. Here the CDR3 DNA reads TGTGCCAGCAGCTTAAAGTACAAAGAGACCCAGTACTTC. It is translated as CASSLKYKETQYF.

Turning to this clone: Other DNA sequences in this sample translate to the same CDR3. The chain couples TRBV30 to TRBJ1-5, with 8 positions matching TRBD1. The CDR3 covers 13 residues. The V and J ends lost 3 bases and 5 bases, in that order; junction bases with no gene match: 3. CDR1 is GTSNPN, CDR2 SVGIG, per germline (reference sequence). This chain's CDR3 is CAWSGQGDQPQHF. The CDR3 coding sequence is TGTGCCTGGAGCGGACAGGGTGATCAGCCCCAGCATTTT. Filled out from reference TRBV30 and TRBJ1-5, the complete variable domain reads SQTIHQWPATLVQPVGSPLSLECTVEGTSNPNLYWYRQAAGRGLQLLFYSVGIGQISSEVPQNLSASRPQDRQFILSSKKLLLSDSGFYLCAWSGQGDQPQHFGDGTRLSIL.

In nucleotides, the CDR3 is TGTGCCAGCAGCCAAGACCCCACTCCAACCCCAGATACGCAGTATTTT. Protein sequence: CASSQDPTPTPDTQYF. This chain links TRBV3-1 (or the pseudogene TRBV3-2) with TRBJ2-3, with D uncertain. Germline-derived CDR1 and CDR2 are LGHDT and YNNKEL (reference sequence). Deletions cut 0 bases from V and 4 bases from J, with 14 bases between. The CDR3 sequence is 16 residues long.

The chain couples TRBV5-1 to TRBJ1-1, with 8 positions matching TRBD1. Germline-derived CDR1 and CDR2 are SGHRS and YFSETQ. The J segment lost 2 bases and the V segment lost 4 bases, leaving 4 bases of the junction unmatched. The CDR3 totals 14 residues. The CDR3 DNA follows: TGCGCCAGCAGCGGAGGGACAGGCAACACTGAAGCTTTCTTT. Translated, it gives CASSGGTGNTEAFF.

This sequence joins TRBV7-3 and TRBJ2-2; TRBD2 might be the D (5 bases). V shed 6 bases and J shed 4 bases, with 12 bases lying between them. The CDR3 consists of 14 residues. Germline CDR1 SGHTA, CDR2 FQGTGA. The CDR3 DNA reads TGTGCCAGCAGGGGGAGTTCCAGCACCGGGGAGCTGTTTTTT. Translated: CASRGSSSTGELFF.

This clone was found once. The chain joins TRBV6-5 to TRBJ2-7, with TRBD1 matching 10 bases. The germline gives CDR1 MNHEY, CDR2 SVGAGI. V lost 4 bases and J lost 3; bases outside the gene matches: 6. CDR3 length: 15 residues. The CDR3 DNA reads TGTGCCAGCAGTTCGGGACAGGGGTTTTACTACGAGCAGTACTTC. Amino acids: CASSSGQGFYYEQYF.

The chain joins TRBV6-2 or TRBV6-3 to TRBJ2-1; 10 nucleotides match TRBD2. The CDR3 runs to 15 residues. Germline-derived CDR1 and CDR2 are MNHEY and SVGEGT. J gave up 5 bases and V 2 bases, and 3 bases lay outside the gene matches. The DNA for the CDR3 is TGTGCCAGCAGTTACCGGGGACTAGCGAACAATGAGCAGTTCTTC. It translates to CASSYRGLANNEQFF.

The rearrangement links TRBV28 to TRBJ2-3, with 7 bases identical to TRBD1. J gave up 2 bases and V 4 bases, and 3 bases lay outside the gene matches. There are 14 residues in the CDR3. In germline, CDR1 is MDHEN, CDR2 SYDVKM. The CDR3 sequence is CASSSGTVTDTQYF. For the CDR3, the DNA is TGTGCCAGCAGTTCTGGGACAGTCACAGATACGCAGTATTTT.

The gene calls are TRBV19 and TRBJ1-4; the D gene is possibly TRBD1 (5 bases). Trimming took off 4 bases at V and 4 bases at J, with 10 bases between the two ends. CDR1 and CDR2 from the germline V gene are LNHDA and SQIVND (reference sequence). The CDR3 is made up of 14 amino acids. The CDR3 DNA reads TGTGCCAGTAGTAAGGGGTCCGGTAATGAAAAACTGTTTTTT. Translated, it gives CASSKGSGNEKLFF.

The chain employs TRBV5-6 and TRBJ2-7; TRBD1 matches at 10 bases. This CDR3 spans 14 amino acids. In germline, CDR1 is SGHDT, CDR2 YYEEEE. Losses at the gene ends were 0 bases for V and 11 bases for J; bases not matched to a gene: 8. CDR3 nucleotides: TGTGCCAGCAGCTTGGGGGACAGGGGATTTGGAGAGTACTTC. This translates into CASSLGDRGFGEYF.

The chain carries TRBV5-1 and TRBJ1-4; 9 bases are shared with TRBD1. With V trimmed by 4 bases and J by 6 bases, 7 bases remained unmatched. In germline, CDR1 is SGHRS, CDR2 YFSETQ. The CDR3 length is 15 residues. The CDR3 sequence is CASSPQTGGHEKLFF. The DNA of the CDR3 is TGCGCCAGCAGCCCCCAGACAGGGGGGCATGAAAAACTGTTTTTT.

The chain carries TRBV6-4 and TRBJ2-3, with 8 nucleotides matching TRBD2. From germline, CDR1 is MRHNA and CDR2 SNTAGT. The V segment lost 5 bases and the J segment 5 bases; nucleotides outside the gene matches: 3. The CDR3 consists of 13 residues. DNA of the CDR3: TGTGCCAGCAGTAGTCTAGCGGGAGATACGCAGTATTTT. Translation: CASSSLAGDTQYF.